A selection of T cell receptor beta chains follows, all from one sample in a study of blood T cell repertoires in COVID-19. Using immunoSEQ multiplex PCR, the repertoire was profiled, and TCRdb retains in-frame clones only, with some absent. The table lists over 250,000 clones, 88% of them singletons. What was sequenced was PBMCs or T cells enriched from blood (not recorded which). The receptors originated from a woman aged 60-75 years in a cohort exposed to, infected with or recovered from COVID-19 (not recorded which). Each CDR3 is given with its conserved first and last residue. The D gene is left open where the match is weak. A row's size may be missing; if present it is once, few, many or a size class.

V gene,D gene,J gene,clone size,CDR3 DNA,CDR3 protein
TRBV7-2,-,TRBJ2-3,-,TGTGCCAGCAGCTCAGGGGTAGGGGCTCAGGTTACGCAGTATTTT,CASSSGVGAQVTQYF
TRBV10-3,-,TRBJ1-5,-,TGTGCCATCAGTGACACTAATCAGCCCCAGCATTTT,CAISDTNQPQHF
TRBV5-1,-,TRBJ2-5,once,TGCGCCAGCAGCTTGGCACAGGGTCGTGAGACCCAGTACTTC,CASSLAQGRETQYF
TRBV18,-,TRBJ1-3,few,TGTGCCAGCTCACCATGGTCGGACATGAGCTCTGGAAACACCATATATTTT,CASSPWSDMSSGNTIYF
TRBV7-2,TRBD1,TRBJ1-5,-,TGTGCCAGCAGCTTAATTGGGACAGGGGGCGGACAGCCCCAGCATTTT,CASSLIGTGGGQPQHF
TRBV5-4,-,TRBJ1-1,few,TGTGCCAGCAGCCCCGGGGGGCCCGAAGGGCGAGTTGAAGCTTTCTTT,CASSPGGPEGRVEAFF
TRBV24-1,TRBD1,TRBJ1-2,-,TGTGCCACCAGTGATTCGACAGGGGGGGGCTACACCTTC,CATSDSTGGGYTF
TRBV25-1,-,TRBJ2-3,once,TGTGCCAGCAGTGAAACAGGGACAGATACGCAGTATTTT,CASSETGTDTQYF
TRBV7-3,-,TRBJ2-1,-,TGTGCCAGCAGCCTTAGCGTAAGCTCCTACAATGAGCAGTTCTTC,CASSLSVSSYNEQFF
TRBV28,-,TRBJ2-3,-,TGTGCCAGCAGTTTTACTGAAGGGGCGAGCACAGATACGCAGTATTTT,CASSFTEGASTDTQYF
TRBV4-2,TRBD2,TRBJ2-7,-,TGTGCCAGCAGCCAAGAAGGTCAGCGGGAGGCCTACGAGCAGTACTTC,CASSQEGQREAYEQYF
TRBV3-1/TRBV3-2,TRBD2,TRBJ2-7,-,TGTGCCAGCAGCCCCGGACTAGCGGGAGGGAGCGAGCAGTACTTC,CASSPGLAGGSEQYF
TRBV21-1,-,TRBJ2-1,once,TGTGCCAGCAGCACAAAGCGTCGGAGGACCTACAATGAGCAGTTCTTC,CASSTKRRRTYNEQFF
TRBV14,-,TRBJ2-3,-,TGTGCCAGCAGCCTCTTCACAGATACGCAGTATTTT,CASSLFTDTQYF
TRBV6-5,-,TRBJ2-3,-,TGTGCCAGCGACAACCCTAGCACAGATACGCAGTATTTT,CASDNPSTDTQYF
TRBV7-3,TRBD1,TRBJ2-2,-,TGTGCCAGCAGACTACCGGGACAGGGAAACACCGGGGAGCTGTTTTTT,CASRLPGQGNTGELFF
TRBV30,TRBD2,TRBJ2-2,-,TGTGCCCGGGGACTAGCGGGAACCGGGGAGCTGTTTTTT,CARGLAGTGELFF
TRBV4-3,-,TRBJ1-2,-,TGCGCCAGCAGCCAAATTCTCAGGGGTAGCTACACCTTC,CASSQILRGSYTF
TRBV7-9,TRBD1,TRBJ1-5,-,TGTGCCAGCAGCTTAGATGGGACAGGGGGCCATCAGCCCCAGCATTTT,CASSLDGTGGHQPQHF
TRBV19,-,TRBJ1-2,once,TGTGCCAGTAGTATCCCTTTAAGAGGCGCAAACTATAGCTACACCTTC,CASSIPLRGANYSYTF
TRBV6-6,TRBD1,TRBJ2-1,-,TGTGCCAGCAGTTACGGACAGGACTACAATGAGCAGTTCTTC,CASSYGQDYNEQFF
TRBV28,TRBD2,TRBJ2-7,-,TGTGCCAGCAGTTCTCCCCCTGCTAGCGGGACCGGGGAGCAGTACTTC,CASSSPPASGTGEQYF
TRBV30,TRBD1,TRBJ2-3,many,TGTGCCTGGAGCCGGGACAGGGGAACTAGCACAGATACGCAGTATTTT,CAWSRDRGTSTDTQYF
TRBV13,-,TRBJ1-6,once,TGTGCCAGCAGCTTAGGCTGGAGGGATGGTTCACCCCTCCACTTT,CASSLGWRDGSPLHF
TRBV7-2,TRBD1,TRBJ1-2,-,TGTGCCAGCAGCGGCTGGGCCCGGGACAGGCTTACTAACTATGGCTACACCTTC,CASSGWARDRLTNYGYTF
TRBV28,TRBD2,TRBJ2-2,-,TGTGCCAGCAGGATAGGACTAGCGGGAAGTAAGAACACCGGGGAGCTGTTTTTT,CASRIGLAGSKNTGELFF
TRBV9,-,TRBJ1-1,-,TGTGCCAGCAGCCCTAAAACAGGGTTGAACACTGAAGCTTTCTTT,CASSPKTGLNTEAFF
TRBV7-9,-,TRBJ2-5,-,TGTGCCAGCAGCTTAGCCCACGTCGGTCAAGAGACCCAGTACTTC,CASSLAHVGQETQYF
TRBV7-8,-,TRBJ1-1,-,TGTGCCAGCAGCCGAAGGGGAAACACTGAAGCTTTCTTT,CASSRRGNTEAFF
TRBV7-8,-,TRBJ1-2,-,TGTGCCAGCAGCTTAGCGCGCGGGAACTATGGCTACACCTTC,CASSLARGNYGYTF
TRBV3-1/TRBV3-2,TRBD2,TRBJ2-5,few,TGTGCCAGCAGCCAAGGCAGGACTAGCGGAGAGACCCAGTACTTC,CASSQGRTSGETQYF
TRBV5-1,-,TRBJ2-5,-,TGCGCCAGCAGCCCCGGGTACCAAGAGACCCAGTACTTC,CASSPGYQETQYF
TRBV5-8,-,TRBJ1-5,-,TGTGCCAGCAGCGCGGAAGATAGCAATCAGCCCCAGCATTTT,CASSAEDSNQPQHF
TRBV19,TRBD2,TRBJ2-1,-,TGTGCCAGTAGTATTACTAGCGGGAGATCCCGGTTTGGAGAGCAGTTCTTC,CASSITSGRSRFGEQFF
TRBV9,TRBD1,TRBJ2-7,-,TGTGCCAGCAGCCCTGGGACAGGGGACTACGAGCAGTACTTC,CASSPGTGDYEQYF
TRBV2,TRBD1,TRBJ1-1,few,TGTGCCGGCAAAAGGGGGCCGTACACTGAAGCTTTCTTT,CAGKRGPYTEAFF
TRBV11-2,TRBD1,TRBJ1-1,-,TGTGCCAGCAGCTTAGAACCGAGACAGGGCTGGGGCACTGAAGCTTTCTTT,CASSLEPRQGWGTEAFF
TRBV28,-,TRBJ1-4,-,TGTGCCAGCAGTTTAAATCCCGGGGTGGGTGAAAAACTGTTTTTT,CASSLNPGVGEKLFF
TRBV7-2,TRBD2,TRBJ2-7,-,TGTGCCAGCAGCCCAGACGGGGCTAGCGGGACGATCGAGCAGTACTTC,CASSPDGASGTIEQYF
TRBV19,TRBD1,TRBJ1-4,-,TGTGCCAGTAGTGGGCTCAGGGGGAAGACTAATGAAAAACTGTTTTTT,CASSGLRGKTNEKLFF
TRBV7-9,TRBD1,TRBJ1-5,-,TGTGCCAGCAGCTTAATGGGACAGGGAAATCAGCCCCAGCATTTT,CASSLMGQGNQPQHF
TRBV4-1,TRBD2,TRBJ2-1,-,TGCGCCAGCAGCCCTTTAGCGGGAGAACGAAGGGGAACCCCCAATGAGCAGTTCTTC,CASSPLAGERRGTPNEQFF
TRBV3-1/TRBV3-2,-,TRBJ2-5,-,TGTGCCAGCAGCCAAGATCCCCCAGGGGGAGGTGAGACCCAGTACTTC,CASSQDPPGGGETQYF